The rows below give T cell receptor beta chains drawn from one sample of a study of T-cell reconstitution after alpha-beta-depleted transplantation in children. TCRdb redid the calling of the PCR reads with MiXCR, one entry per CDR3 protein. The sample lists hundreds of thousands of distinct CDR3 sequences, more than 8% seen once, with around 9.1% in the top ten. The material sequenced was PBMCs from the stem cell graft donor, taken from the stem cell graft. The receptor set was obtained from a human donor who donated a stem cell graft to a child with SCID. The CDR3 runs from the conserved cysteine through the conserved F or W. The order of the fields is J gene, D gene, clone size, V gene, CDR3 DNA, CDR3 protein. A D gene is named only where the DNA matches it firmly. Size is stated for part of the rows, as once, few or many counts, or as a class when the clone is expanded.

J: TRBJ1-1
D: -
size: -
V: TRBV12-3/TRBV12-4
DNA: TGTGCCGCTGGGCAGCTGAACACTGAAGCTTTCTTT
CDR3: CAAGQLNTEAFF

J: TRBJ2-1
D: -
size: many
V: TRBV27
DNA: TGTGCCAGCAGTTTAGGGGGGCCCTACAATGAGCAGTTCTTC
CDR3: CASSLGGPYNEQFF

J: TRBJ2-1
D: TRBD2
size: -
V: TRBV4-2
DNA: TGTGCCAGCAGCCAAGGGACTAGCGGGGGTGGCAATGAGCAGTTCTTC
CDR3: CASSQGTSGGGNEQFF

J: TRBJ2-5
D: -
size: few
V: TRBV29-1
DNA: TGCAGCGTTGGAGGGGCTGGAGAGACCCAGTACTTC
CDR3: CSVGGAGETQYF

J: TRBJ2-1
D: -
size: many
V: TRBV24-1
DNA: TGTGCCACCAGTGATAGAGTCAGTAGCAATGAGCAGTTCTTC
CDR3: CATSDRVSSNEQFF

J: TRBJ1-6
D: -
size: -
V: TRBV12-3/TRBV12-4
DNA: TGTGCCAGCAGTTTAGTTCAGGAGAATTCACCCCTCCACTTT
CDR3: CASSLVQENSPLHF

J: TRBJ2-1
D: TRBD2
size: few
V: TRBV4-2
DNA: TGTGCCAGCAGCCAAGTTCCCCTGGCGGGGGGGTACCACAATGAGCAGTTCTTC
CDR3: CASSQVPLAGGYHNEQFF

J: TRBJ2-5
D: -
size: many
V: TRBV27
DNA: TGTGCCAGCAGTCAAGCACGTGGGAGCGCCCAGTACTTC
CDR3: CASSQARGSAQYF

J: TRBJ2-1
D: TRBD2
size: -
V: TRBV27
DNA: TGTGCCAGCAGTTTACCCGGGGGGGGGTACAATGAGCAGTTCTTC
CDR3: CASSLPGGGYNEQFF

J: TRBJ2-3
D: -
size: many
V: TRBV7-7
DNA: TGTGCTAGCAGCTTAAAAGGGGTGCAAGATACGCAGTATTTT
CDR3: CASSLKGVQDTQYF

J: TRBJ2-5
D: -
size: few
V: TRBV11-2
DNA: TGTGCCAGCAGCTTAGGTACGGGGGTATCGGAGACCCAGTACTTC
CDR3: CASSLGTGVSETQYF

J: TRBJ1-5
D: -
size: -
V: TRBV27
DNA: TGTGCCAGCAGTTACCGTGTGTCTCAGCCCCAGCATTTT
CDR3: CASSYRVSQPQHF